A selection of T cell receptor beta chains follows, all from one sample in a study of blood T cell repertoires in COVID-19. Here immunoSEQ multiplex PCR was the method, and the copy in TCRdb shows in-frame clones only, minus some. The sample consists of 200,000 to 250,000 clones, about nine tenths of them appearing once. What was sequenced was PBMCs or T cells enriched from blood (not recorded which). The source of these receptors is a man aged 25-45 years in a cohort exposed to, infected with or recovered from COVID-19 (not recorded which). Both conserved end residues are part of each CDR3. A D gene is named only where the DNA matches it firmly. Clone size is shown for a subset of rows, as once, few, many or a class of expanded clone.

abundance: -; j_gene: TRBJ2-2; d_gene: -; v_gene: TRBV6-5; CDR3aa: CASGSGTYTGELFF; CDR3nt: TGTGCCAGCGGGAGTGGGACTTACACCGGGGAGCTGTTTTTT
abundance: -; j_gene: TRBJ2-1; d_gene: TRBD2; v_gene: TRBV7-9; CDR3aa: CASSPSGRSYNEQFF; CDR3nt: TGTGCCAGCAGCCCTAGCGGGAGATCCTACAATGAGCAGTTCTTC
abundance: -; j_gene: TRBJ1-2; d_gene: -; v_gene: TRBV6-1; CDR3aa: CASSELGTNYGYTF; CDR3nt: TGTGCCAGCAGTGAATTAGGGACAAACTATGGCTACACCTTC
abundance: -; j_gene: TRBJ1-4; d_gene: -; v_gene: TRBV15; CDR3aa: CATSRDRGGNEKLFF; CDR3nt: TGTGCCACCAGCAGAGATCGTGGGGGCAATGAAAAACTGTTTTTT
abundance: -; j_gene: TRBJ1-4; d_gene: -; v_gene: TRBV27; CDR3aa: CASSRSGTFATNEKLFF; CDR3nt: TGTGCCAGCAGCCGATCCGGGACATTTGCAACTAATGAAAAACTGTTTTTT
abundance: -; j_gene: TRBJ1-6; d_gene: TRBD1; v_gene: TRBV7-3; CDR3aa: CASSLRGDSPLHF; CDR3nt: TGTGCCAGCAGCCTCAGGGGGGATTCACCCCTCCACTTT
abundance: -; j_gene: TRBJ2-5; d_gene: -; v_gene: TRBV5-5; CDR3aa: CASSFQGGYQETQYF; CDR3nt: TGTGCCAGCAGCTTCCAGGGTGGGTACCAAGAGACCCAGTACTTC
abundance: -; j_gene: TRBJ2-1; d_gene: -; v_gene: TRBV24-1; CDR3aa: CATSDPGHPRHEQFF; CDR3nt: TGTGCCACCAGTGATCCAGGGCACCCTCGGCATGAGCAGTTCTTC
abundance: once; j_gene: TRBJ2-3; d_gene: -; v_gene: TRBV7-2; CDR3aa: CASSLAATDTQYF; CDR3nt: TGTGCCAGCAGCTTAGCAGCCACAGATACGCAGTATTTT
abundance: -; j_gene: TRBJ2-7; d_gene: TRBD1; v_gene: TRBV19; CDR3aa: CASSMAAPGQGAYEQYF; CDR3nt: TGTGCCAGTAGTATGGCGGCTCCTGGACAGGGGGCCTACGAGCAGTACTTC
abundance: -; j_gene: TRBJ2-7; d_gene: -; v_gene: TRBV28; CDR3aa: CASSDGQSSYEQYF; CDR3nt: TGTGCCAGCAGTGACGGACAGAGCTCCTACGAGCAGTACTTC
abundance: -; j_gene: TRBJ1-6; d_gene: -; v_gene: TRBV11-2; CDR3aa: CASSSHTGHTSSYNSPLHF; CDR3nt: TGTGCCAGCAGCTCCCACACCGGACACACGAGCTCCTATAATTCACCCCTCCACTTT
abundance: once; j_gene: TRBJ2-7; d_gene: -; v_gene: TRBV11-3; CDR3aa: CASSHSGTGAYEQYF; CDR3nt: TGTGCCAGCAGTCATTCCGGGACGGGGGCCTACGAGCAGTACTTC
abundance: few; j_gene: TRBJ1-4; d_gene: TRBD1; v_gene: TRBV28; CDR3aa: CASSFRRNRGLATNEKLFF; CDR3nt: TGTGCCAGCAGTTTTAGGAGGAACAGGGGGCTGGCAACTAATGAAAAACTGTTTTTT
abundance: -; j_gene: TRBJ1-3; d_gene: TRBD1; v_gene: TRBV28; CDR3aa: CASSLHRGENTIYF; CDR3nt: TGTGCCAGCAGTTTGCACAGGGGGGAAAACACCATATATTTT
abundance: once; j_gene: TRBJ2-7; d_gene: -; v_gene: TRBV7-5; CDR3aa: CARSPSGSPYEQYF; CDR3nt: TGTGCCAGAAGCCCTTCCGGGTCCCCCTACGAGCAGTACTTC
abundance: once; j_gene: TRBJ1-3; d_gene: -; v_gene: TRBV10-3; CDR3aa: CAISDWGPSSGNTIYF; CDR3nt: TGTGCCATCAGTGATTGGGGCCCCAGCTCTGGAAACACCATATATTTT
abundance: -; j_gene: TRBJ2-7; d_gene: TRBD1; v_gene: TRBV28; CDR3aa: CASSTPGQGSYEQYF; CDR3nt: TGTGCCAGCAGTACGCCGGGACAGGGATCCTACGAGCAGTACTTC
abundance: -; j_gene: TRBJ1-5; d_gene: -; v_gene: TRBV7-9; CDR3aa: CASSLSGGRRNQPQHF; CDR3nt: TGTGCCAGCAGCTTAAGCGGGGGACGGCGCAATCAGCCCCAGCATTTT
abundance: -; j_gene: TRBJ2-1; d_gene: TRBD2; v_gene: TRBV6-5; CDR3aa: CASSESGSGYNEQFF; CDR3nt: TGTGCCAGCAGCGAGAGCGGGAGTGGGTACAATGAGCAGTTCTTC
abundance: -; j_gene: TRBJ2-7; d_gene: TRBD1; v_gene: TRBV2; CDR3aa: CASSPDRVIYEQYF; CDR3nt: TGTGCCAGCAGCCCTGACAGGGTGATCTACGAGCAGTACTTC
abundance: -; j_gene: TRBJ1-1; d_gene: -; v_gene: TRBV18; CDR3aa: CASSFPGQPRNTEAFF; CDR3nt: TGTGCCAGCTCATTCCCGGGACAACCTAGGAACACTGAAGCTTTCTTT
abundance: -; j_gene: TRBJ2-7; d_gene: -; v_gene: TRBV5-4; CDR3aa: CASSSKQGIYEQYF; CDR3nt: TGTGCCAGCAGCTCCAAACAGGGTATCTACGAGCAGTACTTC
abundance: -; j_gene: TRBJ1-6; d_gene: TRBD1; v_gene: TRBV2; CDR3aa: CASPGTGGSPLHF; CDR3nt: TGTGCCAGCCCCGGGACAGGTGGTTCACCCCTCCACTTT
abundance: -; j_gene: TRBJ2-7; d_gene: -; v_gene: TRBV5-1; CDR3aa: CATPKARGSQFEQYF; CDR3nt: TGCGCCACCCCGAAAGCAAGAGGGTCGCAGTTCGAGCAGTACTTC
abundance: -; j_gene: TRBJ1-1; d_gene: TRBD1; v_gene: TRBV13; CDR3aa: CATYTLADRATGAFF; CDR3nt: TGTGCCACCTATACTCTGGCAGACAGGGCCACTGGGGCTTTCTTT
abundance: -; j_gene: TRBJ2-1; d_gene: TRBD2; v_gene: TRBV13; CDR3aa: CASSWVAGEAYNEQFF; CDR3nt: TGTGCCAGCAGCTGGGTAGCGGGAGAAGCCTACAATGAGCAGTTCTTC
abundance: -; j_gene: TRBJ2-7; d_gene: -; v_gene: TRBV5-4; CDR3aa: CASSLQQTGSEQYF; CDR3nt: TGTGCCAGCAGCTTGCAGCAGACAGGCTCTGAGCAGTACTTC
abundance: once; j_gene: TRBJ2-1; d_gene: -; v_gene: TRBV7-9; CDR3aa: CASSIPGVKNEQFF; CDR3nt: TGTGCCAGCAGCATACCGGGAGTCAAGAATGAGCAGTTCTTC
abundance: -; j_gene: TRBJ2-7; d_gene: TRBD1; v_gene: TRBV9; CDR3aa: CASSVAGDRGHEQYF; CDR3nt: TGTGCCAGCAGCGTAGCGGGAGACAGGGGCCACGAGCAGTACTTC
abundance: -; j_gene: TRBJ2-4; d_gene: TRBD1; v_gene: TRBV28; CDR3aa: CASSLSARGRRDIQYF; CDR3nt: TGTGCCAGCAGTTTATCTGCCAGGGGGCGCAGGGACATTCAGTACTTC
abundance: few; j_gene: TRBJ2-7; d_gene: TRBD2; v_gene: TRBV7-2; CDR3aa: CASSLNPLAGYEQYF; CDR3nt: TGTGCCAGCAGCTTAAATCCACTAGCGGGTTACGAGCAGTACTTC